This TCR beta chain is drawn from a study of cytomegalovirus exposure and HLA in healthy donors. General study points: Later, an analysis showed that TCR beta chains associated with HLA were more clonally expanded than others that were equally common. Highly shared sequence variants in one cluster were likely a sequencing artifact. In a later analysis, several top co-occurrence clusters appeared linked to parvovirus B19, influenza, CMV and Epstein-Barr virus.

Germline V gene lookup returns CDR1 LNHDA and CDR2 SQIVND (reference sequence). V lost 7 bases and J 5 bases, leaving 12 bases between the germline ends. This CDR3 has 13 amino acids. Amplification used 60 Vbeta primers and 13 Jbeta primers. Produced via immunoSEQ multiplex PCR; TCRdb's table is partial and in-frame only. This sample yields about 120,000 clones, of which under 90% are seen a single time; about 10% belongs to the top ten. Comments on this clone: Its cognate antigen is unknown.

This sequence was found in a female donor in good health and CMV-seropositive. The chain carries TRBV19 and TRBJ1-5; D is ambiguous. The sequenced material came from PBMCs. The CDR3 nucleotides are TGTGCCAGTAAGCGGTTCGGGGATCAGCCCCAGCATTTT. It is translated as CASKRFGDQPQHF.